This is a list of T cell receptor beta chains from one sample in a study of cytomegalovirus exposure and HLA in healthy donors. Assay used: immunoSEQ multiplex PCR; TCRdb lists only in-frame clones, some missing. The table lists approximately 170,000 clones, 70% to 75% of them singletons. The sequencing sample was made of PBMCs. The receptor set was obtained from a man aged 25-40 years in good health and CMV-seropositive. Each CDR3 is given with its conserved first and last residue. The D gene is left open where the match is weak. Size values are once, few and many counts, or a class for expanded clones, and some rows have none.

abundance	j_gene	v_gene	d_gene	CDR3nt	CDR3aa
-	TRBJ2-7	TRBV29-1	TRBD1	TGCAGCGGAACTCAGGGGGCGGGGGAGCAGTACTTC	CSGTQGAGEQYF
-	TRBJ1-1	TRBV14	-	TGTGCCAGCAGCCAAGGGGGGGGCTGGGGCACTGAAGCTTTCTTT	CASSQGGGWGTEAFF
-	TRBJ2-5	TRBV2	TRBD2	TGTGCCAGCAGTACTAGCGTAATCGACGAGACCCAGTACTTC	CASSTSVIDETQYF
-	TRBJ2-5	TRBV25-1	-	TGTGCCAGCAGTGAAGGAGGCGACAGGAAATGGGAAGAGACCCAGTACTTC	CASSEGGDRKWEETQYF
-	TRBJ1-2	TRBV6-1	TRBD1	TGTGCCAGCAGTGCTACAGGGGTTCATGGCTACACCTTC	CASSATGVHGYTF
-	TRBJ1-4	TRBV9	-	TGTGCCAGCAGCGACCAGGGGACAACTAATGAAAAACTGTTTTTT	CASSDQGTTNEKLFF
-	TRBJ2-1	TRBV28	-	TGTGCCAGCAGTTTAGCTGGTCAGACCTACAATGAGCAGTTCTTC	CASSLAGQTYNEQFF
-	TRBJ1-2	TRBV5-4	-	TGTGCCAGCAGCTGGGTACCTCTACAGGGTCTGCGGGGCTACACCTTC	CASSWVPLQGLRGYTF
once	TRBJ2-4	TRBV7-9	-	TGTTCCAGCAGCGGTTGGCGGGACGGTCAAAACATTCAGTACTTC	CSSSGWRDGQNIQYF
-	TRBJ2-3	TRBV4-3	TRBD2	TGCGCCAGCAGCCAAGATTGGGGACTAGCGGGAGGACAGGATACGCAGTATTTT	CASSQDWGLAGGQDTQYF
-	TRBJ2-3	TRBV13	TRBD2	TGTGCCAGCATCCTTATAGGACTAGCGACTAGCACAGATACGCAGTATTTT	CASILIGLATSTDTQYF